Shown below are 10 T cell receptor beta chains from a single sample sequenced in a study of blood T cell repertoires in COVID-19. Profiled with immunoSEQ multiplex PCR; TCRdb holds only in-frame clones, not every one. Here the sample spans tens of thousands of clones, approximately 81% being singletons. The sample comprised peripheral blood. The receptors derive from a man older than 75 with acute or convalescent COVID-19.

The J gene is TRBJ2-7, the V gene TRBV13; the D gene is possibly TRBD2 (6 bases). CDR1 and CDR2 (germline): PRHDT, FYEKMQ (reference sequence). The CDR3 is 19 residues long. V lost 2 bases and J 0 bases, leaving 23 bases between the germline ends. CDR3 nucleotide sequence: TGTGCCAGCAGCTTACGTAGGGGAGCGGGCGTCGCAAGCTCCTACGAGCAGTACTTC. This encodes CASSLRRGAGVASSYEQYF. Full variable domain (missing parts from reference TRBV13 and TRBJ2-7): AAGVIQSPRHLIKEKRETATLKCYPIPRHDTVYWYQQGPGQDPQFLISFYEKMQSDKGSIPDRFSAQQFSDYHSELNMSSLELGDSALYFCASSLRRGAGVASSYEQYFGPGTRLTVT.

The CDR3 protein is CASSIQGTGSYEQYF. The CDR3 nucleotides are TGTGCCAGTAGTATCCAGGGGACAGGGTCCTACGAGCAGTACTTC. The gene calls are TRBV19 and TRBJ2-7; TRBD1 aligns across 9 bases. The germline V gene encodes CDR1 LNHDA and CDR2 SQIVND (reference sequence). The CDR3 covers 15 residues. The V and J ends lost 3 bases and 1 base, in that order; junction bases with no gene match: 4.

V usage is TRBV3-1 (or the pseudogene TRBV3-2) and J usage is TRBJ2-2; 10 bases are a match to TRBD1. The V and J ends lost 1 base and 6 bases, in that order; junction bases with no gene match: 11. The CDR3 is 18 amino acids. Per germline, CDR1 LGHDT and CDR2 YNNKEL (reference sequence). CDR3 region: CASSQGGTGDQRAGELFF. As DNA, the CDR3 is TGTGCCAGCAGCCAAGGGGGGACAGGGGACCAAAGGGCCGGGGAGCTGTTTTTT.

The chain combines TRBV18 with TRBJ1-5, with D tentatively TRBD1 (6 bases). Germline CDR1 KGHSH, CDR2 LQKENI. Trimming pared 2 bases from V and 6 bases from J, leaving 11 bases between. The length of the CDR3 is 14 residues. CDR3 amino acids: CASSPAGARQPQHF. CDR3 bases: TGTGCCAGCTCACCAGCGGGGGCGCGTCAGCCCCAGCATTTT. Looking up the rest from reference TRBV18 and TRBJ1-5 gives the full variable domain: NAGVMQNPRHLVRRRGQEARLRCSPMKGHSHVYWYRQLPEEGLKFMVYLQKENIIDESGMPKERFSAEFPKEGPSILRIQQVVRGDSAAYFCASSPAGARQPQHFGDGTRLSIL.

The sample holds many counts of this clone. The chain has TRBV10-3 and TRBJ1-2; 9 positions match TRBD1. This CDR3 contains 14 residues. Losses at the gene ends were 4 bases for V and 4 bases for J; bases not matched to a gene: 4. The germline V gene encodes CDR1 ENHRY and CDR2 SYGVKD. CDR3 residues: CAISVRDRAYGYTF. The CDR3 nucleotides read TGTGCCATCAGTGTCCGGGACAGGGCCTATGGCTACACCTTC.

The J gene is TRBJ2-1, the V gene TRBV7-2; 11 bases agree with TRBD2. Germline CDR1 and CDR2: SGHTA and FQGNSA. J gave up 7 bases and V 5 bases, and 7 bases lay outside the gene matches. This CDR3 region has 15 residues. CDR3 DNA: TGTGCCAGCAGCCAGGAGCTAGCGGGGGGTAATGAGCAGTTCTTC. It encodes CASSQELAGGNEQFF.

The V and J genes are TRBV10-3 and TRBJ2-7; D is perhaps TRBD1 (6 bases). The CDR3 extends over 11 amino acids. The V end lost 6 bases, the J end lost 7 bases, and 10 bases lay between the germline ends. CDR1 and CDR2 (germline): ENHRY, SYGVKD. Written as DNA, the CDR3 is TGTGCCATCAGGGGGGCTCATGAGCAGTACTTC. Residues: CAIRGAHEQYF.

The rearrangement joins TRBV27 to TRBJ2-6; D is ambiguous. The V gene's germline CDR1 is MNHEY and CDR2 SMNVEV (reference sequence). Trimming shortened V by 4 bases and J by 0 bases, and 7 bases separated the two germline ends. The CDR3 runs 15 residues. The CDR3 region is CASSWSSSGANVLTF. CDR3 nucleotides: TGTGCCAGCAGTTGGTCCAGCTCTGGGGCCAACGTCCTGACTTTC.

This chain links TRBV3-1 (or the pseudogene TRBV3-2) with TRBJ1-1; possible D gene TRBD1, 5 bases. The CDR3 runs 15 residues. From germline, CDR1 is LGHDT and CDR2 YNNKEL (reference sequence). Trimming stripped 2 bases from V and 5 bases from J, with 15 bases between. CDR3 loop: CASSQPLSGGTEAFF. CDR3 nucleotides: TGTGCCAGCAGCCAACCCCTCTCGGGGGGAACTGAAGCTTTCTTT.

This clone was counted a single time. The chain links TRBV30 to TRBJ2-3; possible D gene TRBD1, 5 bases. CDR3 length: 14 residues. Looked up from germline, CDR1 is GTSNPN and CDR2 is SVGIG (reference sequence). V lost 2 bases and J 0 bases, leaving 9 bases between the germline ends. In DNA form, the CDR3 reads TGTGCCTGGAGTCCAGGGCGGAGCACAGATACGCAGTATTTT. Translation: CAWSPGRSTDTQYF.